What follows are 27 T cell receptor beta chains derived from one specimen sequenced in a study of T cell clonality in common variable immunodeficiency. Whole-study results and caveats: In common variable immunodeficiency, TCR beta chains reportedly carried fewer deletions and N-nucleotide insertions.

No antigen has been assigned to these receptors. TCRdb's copy holds only in-frame clones and misses some; the assay was immunoSEQ multiplex PCR. The counts give 25,000 to 35,000 clones, none of them seen only once; 2.5% to 3.5% is held by the top ten. The specimen was peripheral blood mononuclear cells. These receptors were collected from a human donor with common variable immunodeficiency.

This clone was observed many times. The CDR3 end falls 3 residues outside the read, so it is completed with the germline J gene. The chain combines TRBV12-3 or TRBV12-4 with TRBJ2-5; a weak D match, TRBD2 (5 bases). The germline V and J ends were trimmed by 3 bases and 7 bases, with 9 bases remaining between them. The CDR3 length is 12 residues. CDR3 protein: CASSLNSGTQYF. The sequenced CDR3 bases are TGTGCCAGCAGTTTGAACAGCGGGACC.

In this sample, this clone turned up many times. CDR3 sequence: CSASQDIFTEAFF. CDR3 bases read: TGCAGTGCTAGTCAGGATATATTCACTGAA. J is TRBJ1-1 and V is TRBV20-1, with D hard to call. Read coverage stops 3 residues before the CDR3 terminus; the germline J gene supplies the remainder. Germline V gene lookup returns CDR1 DFQATT and CDR2 SNEGSKA (reference sequence). This CDR3 is built from 13 residues. V was pared by 3 bases and J by 4 bases, with 12 bases between.

This clone occurred a few times. The read ends 3 residues shy of where the CDR3 ends; the end is completed using the germline J gene. This chain connects TRBV29-1 to TRBJ1-4; TRBD1 matches 12 bases. Germline-derived CDR1 and CDR2 are SQVTM and ANQGSEA. This CDR3 has 17 amino acids. CDR3 sequence: CSVEGDSTGTGGRGLFF. CDR3 bases read: TGCAGCGTTGAAGGTGATAGCACCGGGACAGGGGGCCGAGGA.

This clone was seen many times. The read finishes 3 residues shy of the CDR3 end, and the germline J gene is used to complete it. The chain joins TRBV2 to TRBJ2-2, with a tentative D call TRBD1 (6 bases). CDR1 and CDR2 from the germline V gene are SNHLY and FYNNEI. This CDR3 has 13 amino acids. Trimming shortened V by 7 bases and J by 1 base, and 7 bases separated the two germline ends. CDR3 DNA (partial): TGTGCCAGCAAGGGGGAGAACACCGGGGAG. This sequence encodes CASKGENTGE. The CDR3, in full, reads CASKGENTGELFF.

This clone was observed a handful of times. The CDR3 end falls 3 residues outside the read, so it is completed with the germline J gene. The chain links TRBV6-1 to TRBJ1-5; TRBD1 might be the D (5 bases). Germline values: CDR1 MNHNS, CDR2 SASEGT. This CDR3 is 13 amino acids long. With 1 base removed from V and 4 bases from J, the gap between germline ends came to 5 bases. CDR3 DNA (partial): TGTGCCAGCAGTGAAGGACAGAATCAGCCC. Translation: CASSEGQNQP. The full CDR3 protein reads CASSEGQNQPQHF.

This clone was seen a few times. The sequenced fragment ends 3 residues before the CDR3 boundary, so the rest is inferred from the germline J gene. The rearrangement uses TRBV5-5 and TRBJ2-7; 9 nucleotides match TRBD1. V lost 7 bases and J lost 2; bases outside the gene matches: 7. The germline V gene encodes CDR1 SGHKS and CDR2 YYEKEE (reference sequence). This CDR3 is 14 amino acids long. The part of the CDR3 DNA that was read is TGTGCCAGCGGACGGACAGGGGTAACCTACGAG. This encodes CASGRTGVTYE. The entire CDR3 protein is CASGRTGVTYEQYF.

This clone was seen repeatedly, ten times or more. The sequence runs out 3 residues before the end of the CDR3; the remainder is reconstructed from the germline J gene. The V gene is TRBV2, the J gene TRBJ1-4, with TRBD1 matching 9 bases. This CDR3 comprises 14 residues. Per the germline V gene, CDR1 is SNHLY and CDR2 is FYNNEI. Germline trimming cut 9 bases from V and 8 bases from J; bases unmatched to any gene: 10. CDR3 sequence: CASSYRGRREKLFF. The sequenced CDR3 bases are TGTGCCAGTTCCTACAGGGGGCGCCGGGAAAAA.

This clone was detected only a few times. The sequenced fragment ends 3 residues before the CDR3 boundary, so the rest is inferred from the germline J gene. The chain has TRBV2 and TRBJ1-4; D unresolved. Per germline, CDR1 SNHLY and CDR2 FYNNEI. Trimming took 1 base from V and 10 from J, leaving 4 bases between them. The CDR3 extends over 11 amino acids. The sequenced part of the CDR3 DNA is TGTGCCAGCAGTGAAGGAGGAAAA. Translation: CASSEGGK. The full CDR3 is CASSEGGKLFF. The whole variable domain, filled in from reference TRBV2 and TRBJ1-4, reads EPEVTQTPSHQVTQMGQEVILRCVPISNHLYFYWYRQILGQKVEFLVSFYNNEISEKSEIFDDQFSVERPDGSNFTLKIRSTKLEDSAMYFCASSEGGKLFFGSGTQLSVL.

As to this clone: The read falls 3 residues short of the CDR3 end, and the missing part is taken from the germline J gene. J is TRBJ1-4 and V is TRBV2, with 7 positions matching TRBD1. CDR1 and CDR2 from the germline V gene are SNHLY and FYNNEI. Trimming cost V 6 bases and J 0 bases; bases outside gene matches: 4. This CDR3 has 15 amino acids. CDR3 residues: CASSHRGSTNEKLFF. The part of the CDR3 DNA that was read is TGTGCCAGCAGCCACAGGGGCTCAACTAATGAAAAA. Together with reference TRBV2 and TRBJ1-4, the CDR3 gives the full variable domain: EPEVTQTPSHQVTQMGQEVILRCVPISNHLYFYWYRQILGQKVEFLVSFYNNEISEKSEIFDDQFSVERPDGSNFTLKIRSTKLEDSAMYFCASSHRGSTNEKLFFGSGTQLSVL.

Worth noting for this clone: Read sequence stops 3 residues before the CDR3 end, and the germline J gene provides the missing end. The V gene is TRBV20-1, the J gene TRBJ2-1, with a possible D match to TRBD2 (5 bases). Germline CDR1 and CDR2: DFQATT and SNEGSKA (reference sequence). The CDR3 length is 16 residues. Deletions cut 6 bases from V and 3 bases from J, with 21 bases between. Here the CDR3 reads CSARPPTAGGYNEQFF. The DNA read from the CDR3 is TGCAGTGCCCGACCCCCTACTGCGGGTGGCTACAATGAG.

Ten or more counts support this clone. The read halts 3 residues ahead of the CDR3 end, with the missing end drawn from the germline J gene. The V gene is TRBV4-1, the J gene TRBJ1-4; the match to TRBD1 covers 7 bases. CDR1 and CDR2 (germline): MGHRA, YSYEKL. This CDR3 contains 14 residues. The V segment lost 7 bases and the J segment 6 bases; nucleotides outside the gene matches: 8. The CDR3 bases that were read are TGCGCCAGCAAGAAACAGGGGTTGGATGAAAAA. Translated, it gives CASKKQGLDEK. The CDR3 in its entirety is CASKKQGLDEKLFF.

This clone was seen ten or more times. Coverage ceases 3 residues before the CDR3 finishes, and the germline J gene fills in the end. The chain combines TRBV20-1 with TRBJ2-5; D is possibly TRBD1 or TRBD2 (5 bases each). The CDR3 has 14 amino acids. V was trimmed by 6 bases and J by 5 bases, leaving 19 bases between them. Germline loops: CDR1 DFQATT, CDR2 SNEGSKA (reference sequence). Partial CDR3 DNA: TGCAGTGCCCCGATGGGAGCAGGGCGGGAGACC. This translates into CSAPMGAGRET. The CDR3 as a whole reads CSAPMGAGRETQYF.

This clone was seen ten or more times. The CDR3 goes on 3 residues after the read ends, and that part is filled in from the germline J gene. The V gene is TRBV7-9, the J gene TRBJ1-6; D not resolved. The V gene lost 11 bases and the J gene lost 10 bases, with 21 bases spanning the gap. Germline V gene lookup returns CDR1 SEHNR and CDR2 FQNEAQ (reference sequence). CDR3 length: 14 amino acids. The CDR3 loop reads CASQNLGQGSPLHF. The part of the CDR3 DNA that was read is TGTGCCTCTCAAAATCTGGGCCAAGGGTCACCC.

Regarding this clone: The CDR3 goes on 3 residues after the read ends, and that part is filled in from the germline J gene. The genes are TRBV6-4 and TRBJ2-7, with TRBD1 as a possible D gene (6 bases). This CDR3 is built from 14 residues. Germline CDR1 MRHNA, CDR2 SNTAGT. The V gene lost 1 base and the J gene lost 5 bases, with 12 bases spanning the gap. CDR3 residues: CASSDWAGADEQYF. CDR3 bases read: TGTGCCAGCAGTGACTGGGCAGGGGCTGACGAG.

There are many counts of this clone. The CDR3 end falls 3 residues outside the read, so it is completed with the germline J gene. This chain connects TRBV19 to TRBJ2-7; no clear D. Germline lookup yields CDR1 LNHDA and CDR2 SQIVND (reference sequence). V lost 5 bases and J lost 3, with 8 bases in between. This CDR3 has 12 amino acids. CDR3 DNA, as far as it was read: TGTGCCAGTAGTCCCTCCGTCTACGAG. Protein: CASSPSVYE. The whole CDR3 sequence reads CASSPSVYEQYF.

A remark on this clone: The read terminates 3 residues before the CDR3 end, so the remaining end is supplied by the germline J gene. V usage is TRBV20-1 and J usage is TRBJ2-5, with 12 bases that match TRBD2. This CDR3 comprises 15 residues. The junction had 7 bases not matched to a gene; V was cut back by 3 bases and J by 5 bases. Germline V CDR1 and CDR2: DFQATT, SNEGSKA (reference sequence). CDR3 in amino acids: CSARLTSGSSETQYF. The sequenced CDR3 bases are TGCAGTGCTAGGTTGACTAGCGGGAGTTCGGAGACC.

This clone has a count of ten or more. The read gets to within 3 residues of the CDR3 end, and the germline J gene fills in the rest. The chain carries TRBV7-6 and TRBJ2-3; 11 nucleotides agree with TRBD2. The V and J ends lost 2 bases and 6 bases, in that order; junction bases with no gene match: 7. The germline CDR1 and CDR2 sequences are SGHVS and FNYEAQ. CDR3 length equals 16 residues. The CDR3 here is CASSLNSGRATDTQYF. The DNA read from the CDR3 is TGTGCCAGCAGCTTAAATAGCGGGAGGGCCACCGATACG.

By sample fraction, this clone is medium-sized (0.01 to 0.1%). Read coverage stops 3 residues before the CDR3 terminus; the germline J gene supplies the remainder. This chain connects TRBV29-1 to TRBJ2-3; 7 bases are shared with TRBD1. Germline V lookup: CDR1 SQVTM, CDR2 ANQGSEA. CDR3 length: 13 amino acids. The V and J ends lost 7 bases and 5 bases, in that order; junction bases with no gene match: 9. CDR3 region: CSGTGTVGDTQYF. The sequenced CDR3 bases are TGCAGCGGGACCGGGACAGTGGGAGATACG.

The table lists this clone with a few counts. The read ends 3 residues before the CDR3 terminus; that terminus is restored from the germline J gene. The chain uses TRBV7-9 and TRBJ1-1, with D perhaps TRBD1 (5 bases). The CDR3 sequence is 15 residues long. Germline V gene data show CDR1 as SEHNR and CDR2 as FQNEAQ (reference sequence). Trimming cost V 5 bases and J 2 bases, with 15 bases left between them. The CDR3 sequence: CASSPLQVRNTEAFF. CDR3 DNA, as far as it was read: TGTGCCAGCAGCCCTCTACAGGTCCGCAACACTGAA.

This clone was picked up many times. The chain's CDR3 is CSARDPAGVKNEQFF. The DNA read from the CDR3 is TGCAGTGCTAGAGATCCTGCGGGAGTCAAAAATGAG. The chain employs TRBV20-1 and TRBJ2-1; 7 bases are a match to TRBD2. The CDR3 extends 3 residues past the end of the read, so its final part is completed from the germline J gene. Trimming took 0 bases from V and 7 from J; bases not matched to a gene: 9. The length of the CDR3 is 15 residues. CDR1 is DFQATT, CDR2 SNEGSKA, per germline (reference sequence).

This clone was observed many times. The observed sequence ends 3 residues before the CDR3 terminus, with the missing tail filled in from the germline J gene. The gene calls are TRBV18 and TRBJ2-5, with 7 nucleotides matching TRBD2. The germline CDR1 and CDR2 sequences are KGHSH and LQKENI. With V trimmed by 4 bases and J by 4 bases, 9 bases remained unmatched. CDR3 length: 15 residues. The sequenced CDR3 bases are TGTGCCAGCTCACTGGGCCCGGGGGGTCCAGAGACC. This gives the protein CASSLGPGGPET. The whole CDR3 reads CASSLGPGGPETQYF.

In regard to this clone: The CDR3 end is not reached by the read, which stops 3 residues before it; the germline J gene fills it in. The chain joins TRBV19 to TRBJ2-7; no clear D gene. CDR3 length: 13 amino acids. The V end was cut by 0 bases, the J end by 5 bases, with 8 bases between. CDR1 and CDR2 (germline): LNHDA, SQIVND (reference sequence). The covered CDR3 bases are TGTGCCAGTAGTATAGAGAATCGGGACGAG. Translating gives CASSIENRDE. The entire CDR3 protein reads CASSIENRDEQYF.

This clone was detected many times. The sequence runs out 3 residues before the end of the CDR3; the remainder is reconstructed from the germline J gene. The chain links TRBV7-8 to TRBJ2-1; 7 nucleotides align to TRBD2. The germline V gene encodes CDR1 SGHVS and CDR2 FQNEAQ. CDR3 length equals 16 residues. J lost 6 bases, V lost 5 bases, and 13 bases had no gene match. The sequenced CDR3 bases are TGTGCCAGCAGCGCGGGAAGGTGGGGGGGAACCAATGAG. Translating it yields CASSAGRWGGTNE. The CDR3 in its entirety is CASSAGRWGGTNEQFF.

This clone was observed a few times. The sequenced fragment ends 3 residues before the CDR3 boundary, so the rest is inferred from the germline J gene. The chain uses TRBV18 and TRBJ2-7, with D maybe TRBD1 (5 bases). V lost 6 bases, J lost 3 bases, and 9 bases lay in between. Germline V gene sequence: CDR1 KGHSH, CDR2 LQKENI. This CDR3 has 12 amino acids. The CDR3 loop reads CASSYDSYEQYF. CDR3 DNA, as far as it was read: TGTGCCAGCTCTTACGACAGCTACGAG.

Of note for this clone: Read sequence stops 3 residues before the CDR3 end, and the germline J gene provides the missing end. This chain links TRBV19 with TRBJ2-5, with TRBD1 matching 9 bases. The junction had 9 bases not matched to a gene; V was cut back by 4 bases and J by 0 bases. The CDR3 is made up of 17 amino acids. CDR1 is LNHDA and CDR2 is SQIVND in the germline V gene (reference sequence). Incomplete CDR3 DNA: TGTGCCAGTAGTACGGGACAGGGTAATTGGTACCAAGAGACC. Translating it yields CASSTGQGNWYQET. The entire CDR3 protein is CASSTGQGNWYQETQYF.

This clone was counted ten times or more. The CDR3 end falls 3 residues outside the read, so it is completed with the germline J gene. The chain is built from TRBV14 and TRBJ2-1, with 9 bases lining up with TRBD2. The CDR3 has 17 residues. Germline CDR1 and CDR2: SGHDN and FVKESK. V lost 9 bases, J lost 6 bases, and 18 bases stayed unmatched. The covered CDR3 bases are TGTGCCAGTAGGGGGAAAACGGGCAGCGGGGGGAGCAATGAG. Translating gives CASRGKTGSGGSNE. The entire CDR3 protein is CASRGKTGSGGSNEQFF.

This clone came up many times. The CDR3 is cut off 3 residues early in the read; its end comes from the germline J gene. V usage is TRBV29-1 and J usage is TRBJ2-7; 7 positions agree with TRBD2. After removal of 2 bases from V and 5 bases from J, the junction contained 3 bases not matched to a gene. Germline CDR1 and CDR2: SQVTM and ANQGSEA. The CDR3 contains 12 residues. The CDR3 is CSVEPGGHEQYF. CDR3 bases read: TGCAGCGTTGAACCGGGGGGTCACGAG.